What follows are 32 T cell receptor beta chains derived from one specimen sequenced in a study of blood T cell repertoires in COVID-19. Produced via immunoSEQ multiplex PCR; TCRdb's table is partial and in-frame only. In the table there are about 140,000 clones, around three quarters of which are singletons. The sequencing input was peripheral blood. The receptors stem from a man aged 55 to 69 with acute or convalescent COVID-19.

This clone has a handful of counts. The V and J genes are TRBV7-2 and TRBJ2-7, with no clear D. Trimming removed 5 bases at V and 2 bases at J, with 13 bases between. From germline, CDR1 is SGHTA and CDR2 FQGNSA. CDR3 length: 14 amino acids. The CDR3 spells CASSPDNLPYEQYF. DNA of the CDR3: TGTGCCAGCAGCCCCGACAATTTACCCTACGAGCAGTACTTC.

The rearrangement uses TRBV5-5 and TRBJ1-3; 8 positions match TRBD1. The CDR3 extends over 16 amino acids. Looked up from germline, CDR1 is SGHKS and CDR2 is YYEKEE (reference sequence). V lost 4 bases to trimming and J lost 2 bases; unmatched junction nucleotides: 8. The CDR3 DNA reads as TGTGCCAGCAGCCCCTACTCGGACAGGGCTGGAAACACCATATATTTT. Protein product: CASSPYSDRAGNTIYF.

The chain has TRBV3-1 (or the pseudogene TRBV3-2) and TRBJ1-6; D might be TRBD1 (5 bases). The germline CDR1 and CDR2 sequences are LGHDT and YNNKEL (reference sequence). Trimming cost V 4 bases and J 12 bases, with 13 bases left between them. The CDR3 sequence is 13 residues long. The CDR3, as DNA: TGTGCCAGCAGCCCTGGACCCAGGGAACCCCTCCACTTT. Its protein product is CASSPGPREPLHF.

The chain recombines TRBV6-2 or TRBV6-3 with TRBJ2-1, with 14 positions matching TRBD2. The CDR3 spans 15 residues. Germline CDR1 and CDR2: MNHEY and SVGEGT. The trim removed 6 bases at V and 7 bases at J, leaving 5 bases unmatched. CDR3 region: CASSQTSGRANEQFF. The CDR3, as DNA: TGTGCCAGCAGCCAGACTAGCGGGAGGGCTAATGAGCAGTTCTTC.

The chain combines TRBV18 with TRBJ1-1; TRBD1 agrees at 9 bases. CDR1 is KGHSH and CDR2 is LQKENI in the germline V gene. The ends lost 5 bases at V and 2 bases at J; junction bases unmatched: 3. This CDR3 contains 14 residues. CDR3 sequence reads: CASSGQGTNTEAFF. Here the CDR3 DNA reads TGTGCCAGCTCAGGACAGGGGACCAACACTGAAGCTTTCTTT.

This clone occurred a few times. The chain employs TRBV30 and TRBJ1-5; 9 bases are shared with TRBD1. The ends lost 0 bases at V and 4 bases at J; junction bases unmatched: 4. Per the germline V gene, CDR1 is GTSNPN and CDR2 is SVGIG (reference sequence). The CDR3 length is 15 residues. Here the CDR3 DNA reads TGTGCCTGGAGTGTTCCCGGACAGGGGAATCAGCCCCAGCATTTT. Translated: CAWSVPGQGNQPQHF.

The gene calls are TRBV2 and TRBJ2-2; 10 nucleotides match TRBD2. The germline V gene encodes CDR1 SNHLY and CDR2 FYNNEI. The V and J ends lost 3 bases and 6 bases, in that order; junction bases with no gene match: 4. This CDR3 has 15 residues. CDR3 region: CASSEASGRSGELFF. The CDR3 nucleotides are TGTGCCAGCAGTGAGGCTAGCGGGAGATCCGGGGAGCTGTTTTTT.

This clone is a singleton in its sample. The chain couples TRBV7-2 to TRBJ2-7; no definite D call. The CDR3 totals 12 residues. Germline CDR1 reads SGHTA; CDR2 reads FQGNSA. Trimming removed 3 bases from V and 3 bases from J, with 6 bases in between. The CDR3 DNA reads as TGTGCCAGCAGCTTTCGAGGCTACGAGCAGTACTTC. This translates into CASSFRGYEQYF.

The chain combines TRBV7-9 with TRBJ1-1, with D unresolved. The V end lost 4 bases, the J end lost 1 base, and 10 bases lay between the germline ends. Germline V CDR1 and CDR2: SEHNR, FQNEAQ (reference sequence). The CDR3 contains 14 residues. DNA of the CDR3: TGTGCCAGCAGCTCAGGAGGCTGGAACACTGAAGCTTTCTTT. Translating it yields CASSSGGWNTEAFF.

V and J are TRBV18 and TRBJ1-3, with 7 bases lining up with TRBD1. V was clipped by 1 base and J by 4 bases; unmatched bases: 19. The CDR3 covers 20 residues. Germline CDR1 and CDR2: KGHSH and LQKENI. The CDR3 DNA follows: TGTGCCAGCTCACCACTAGCGTTGACAGGGATCCCGTCGAACGGAAACACCATATATTTT. It translates to CASSPLALTGIPSNGNTIYF. Variable domain in full (rest from reference TRBV18 and TRBJ1-3): NAGVMQNPRHLVRRRGQEARLRCSPMKGHSHVYWYRQLPEEGLKFMVYLQKENIIDESGMPKERFSAEFPKEGPSILRIQQVVRGDSAAYFCASSPLALTGIPSNGNTIYFGEGSWLTVV.

The chain has TRBV6-5 and TRBJ2-5; TRBD1 matches 9 bases. The germline gives CDR1 MNHEY, CDR2 SVGAGI. The CDR3 loop spans 14 amino acids. Unmatched junction bases numbered 7, after V lost 5 bases and J lost 6 bases. The CDR3: CASSLDRGRKTQYF. CDR3 DNA: TGTGCCAGCAGTCTTGACAGGGGGAGAAAGACCCAGTACTTC.

The chain couples TRBV5-1 to TRBJ2-1, with D perhaps matching TRBD2 (5 bases). The CDR3 runs 15 residues. Germline CDR1 and CDR2: SGHRS and YFSETQ. V was cut by 4 bases and J by 0 bases, with 11 bases left in between. CDR3 nucleotide sequence: TGCGCCAGCAGCCAACTCACTAGCTCCTACAATGAGCAGTTCTTC. This gives the protein CASSQLTSSYNEQFF. The whole variable domain, remainder taken from reference TRBV5-1 and TRBJ2-1, is KAGVTQTPRYLIKTRGQQVTLSCSPISGHRSVSWYQQTPGQGLQFLFEYFSETQRNKGNFPGRFSGRQFSNSRSEMNVSTLELGDSALYLCASSQLTSSYNEQFFGPGTRLTVL.

V is TRBV5-1 and J is TRBJ2-7, with D possibly TRBD2 on 7 matching bases. The CDR3 is made up of 15 amino acids. Per the germline V gene, CDR1 is SGHRS and CDR2 is YFSETQ. V gave up 0 bases and J gave up 5 bases, with 15 bases separating them. CDR3 in amino acids: CASSLAQPGGDEQYF. Written as DNA, the CDR3 is TGCGCCAGCAGCTTGGCCCAGCCGGGGGGCGACGAGCAGTACTTC.

This clone was observed once. The J gene is TRBJ1-2, the V gene TRBV14; tentative D call: TRBD1 (6 bases). The V end was cut by 5 bases, the J end by 1 base, with 8 bases between. Germline V gives CDR1 SGHDN, CDR2 FVKESK. The CDR3 consists of 13 residues. The CDR3 region is CASSGQINYGYTF. The CDR3, as DNA: TGTGCCAGCAGCGGACAGATTAACTATGGCTACACCTTC.

The rearrangement uses TRBV18 and TRBJ2-7; the match to TRBD1 covers 8 bases. From germline, CDR1 is KGHSH and CDR2 LQKENI. J was trimmed by 3 bases and V by 3 bases; bases with no gene match: 7. The length of the CDR3 is 15 residues. The CDR3 reads CASSPKGTGGYEQYF. The CDR3 nucleotides read TGTGCCAGCTCACCCAAAGGAACAGGGGGCTACGAGCAGTACTTC.

The chain employs TRBV30 and TRBJ2-1, with 11 bases fitting TRBD2. Germline loops: CDR1 GTSNPN, CDR2 SVGIG (reference sequence). With 0 bases clipped from V and 10 bases from J, the junction kept 8 bases outside the gene matches. The CDR3 spans 15 residues. For the CDR3, the DNA is TGTGCCTGGAGTGTACTGTCTAGCGGGAGGAACGAGCAGTTCTTC. Translation gives CAWSVLSSGRNEQFF.

The chain employs TRBV19 and TRBJ1-6; the D gene is possibly TRBD1 (5 bases). The germline V and J ends were trimmed by 3 bases and 5 bases, with 8 bases remaining between them. Looked up from germline, CDR1 is LNHDA and CDR2 is SQIVND (reference sequence). This CDR3 has 14 residues. The CDR3 DNA reads TGTGCCAGTAGTATCAGGGATAATAATTCACCCCTCCACTTT. It translates to CASSIRDNNSPLHF.

The V and J genes are TRBV11-2 and TRBJ1-6, with a tentative D call TRBD1 (5 bases). V gave up 5 bases and J gave up 7 bases, with 12 bases separating them. The CDR3 length is 14 residues. Germline CDR1 and CDR2: SGHAT and FQNNGV. The CDR3, as DNA: TGTGCCAGCAGCCGGGGACTGGAAAATTCACCCCTCCACTTT. As protein: CASSRGLENSPLHF.

This chain links TRBV28 with TRBJ1-5; TRBD1 agrees at 10 bases. The CDR3 runs to 14 residues. CDR1 is MDHEN, CDR2 SYDVKM, per germline. J was trimmed by 3 bases and V by 6 bases; bases with no gene match: 2. CDR3 DNA sequence: TGTGCCAGCAGGACAGGGGGCAACAATCAGCCCCAGCATTTT. Residues: CASRTGGNNQPQHF.

The chain carries TRBV10-3 and TRBJ2-3, with a possible D match to TRBD1 (5 bases). The CDR3 totals 13 residues. V was shortened by 10 bases and J by 2 bases, with 13 bases between the two germline ends. CDR1 is ENHRY and CDR2 is SYGVKD in the germline V gene. CDR3 sequence reads: CASGQGITDTQYF. For the CDR3, the DNA is TGTGCCAGCGGTCAGGGTATCACAGATACGCAGTATTTT.

The CDR3 nucleotides read TGCGCCAGCAGCCAAGATCCGGTTGGGGGACTAGCGTCCGAGCAGTACTTC. Residues: CASSQDPVGGLASEQYF. The genes are TRBV4-3 and TRBJ2-7, with 10 bases aligning to TRBD2. In germline, CDR1 is LGHNA, CDR2 YSLEER. This CDR3 contains 17 residues. J was trimmed by 6 bases and V by 0 bases; bases with no gene match: 11.

This chain connects TRBV27 to TRBJ2-2; D might be TRBD2 (5 bases). The V end was cut by 4 bases, the J end by 7 bases, with 10 bases between. CDR1 and CDR2 (germline): MNHEY, SMNVEV (reference sequence). The CDR3 spans 13 residues. Here the CDR3 reads CASSWTPRGELFF. The CDR3 DNA follows: TGTGCCAGCAGTTGGACTCCCCGCGGGGAGCTGTTTTTT.

V and J are TRBV10-3 and TRBJ2-3; 7 nucleotides align to TRBD2. In germline, CDR1 is ENHRY, CDR2 SYGVKD. V shed 9 bases, J shed 3 bases, and the junction held 12 bases outside the gene matches. CDR3 length: 15 residues. DNA of the CDR3: TGTGCCATGGCGGCCAGCGGGGAATCAACAGATACGCAGTATTTT. The encoded protein is CAMAASGESTDTQYF.

V usage is TRBV10-3 and J usage is TRBJ1-1; 7 nucleotides match TRBD1. Germline V gives CDR1 ENHRY, CDR2 SYGVKD. The CDR3 spans 13 residues. V lost 7 bases to trimming and J lost 1 base; unmatched junction nucleotides: 3. The CDR3 DNA sequence: TGTGCCATCATGGGACAGCAGAACACTGAAGCTTTCTTT. It codes for CAIMGQQNTEAFF.

CDR3 residues: CASSEELQGSYGYTF. CDR3 DNA sequence: TGTGCCAGCAGTGAAGAACTACAGGGGTCCTATGGCTACACCTTC. This chain joins TRBV6-1 and TRBJ1-2; 7 bases fit TRBD1. V was clipped by 1 base and J by 4 bases; unmatched bases: 6. Germline V CDR1 and CDR2: MNHNS, SASEGT. This CDR3 is built from 15 residues.

Written as DNA, the CDR3 is TGTGCCACCAGTGATTTACCTCAGACGGTAGGGGGCTATTCCACCCAGTACTTC. Translated: CATSDLPQTVGGYSTQYF. V gene TRBV24-1 combines with J gene TRBJ2-5, with 7 bases that match TRBD1. The CDR3 is 18 amino acids. V lost 1 base and J lost 8; bases outside the gene matches: 18. Germline V CDR1 and CDR2: KGHDR, SFDVKD.

The chain links TRBV3-1 (or the pseudogene TRBV3-2) to TRBJ2-1; TRBD2 matches at 11 bases. CDR1 and CDR2 (germline): LGHDT, YNNKEL (reference sequence). There are 16 residues in the CDR3. The V gene end was trimmed by 1 base and the J gene end by 5 bases; junction bases not matched to a gene: 4. As DNA, the CDR3 is TGTGCCAGCAGCCAAGTAGCGGGAGGGCCTCACAATGAGCAGTTCTTC. As protein: CASSQVAGGPHNEQFF.

In this sample, this clone turned up a few times. The chain recombines TRBV6-5 with TRBJ2-7, with D possibly matching TRBD1 (6 bases). Germline V gene data show CDR1 as MNHEY and CDR2 as SVGAGI. The V gene lost 5 bases and the J gene lost 5 bases, with 10 bases spanning the gap. The CDR3 contains 12 residues. The CDR3 region is CASSSYRDEQYF. The CDR3, as DNA: TGTGCCAGCAGTAGCTACAGGGACGAGCAGTACTTC.

V is TRBV2 and J is TRBJ2-7; D gene ambiguous. Germline V lookup: CDR1 SNHLY, CDR2 FYNNEI. V gave up 2 bases and J gave up 4 bases, with 12 bases separating them. The CDR3 loop spans 14 amino acids. CDR3 residues: CASSESLTPYEQYF. The CDR3 DNA is TGTGCCAGCAGTGAAAGCCTCACCCCTTACGAGCAGTACTTC.

The chain links TRBV16 to TRBJ2-3; 8 bases are a match to TRBD2. The CDR3 consists of 17 residues. The germline V gene encodes CDR1 KGHSY and CDR2 FQNENV. The J segment lost 3 bases and the V segment lost 0 bases, leaving 8 bases of the junction unmatched. CDR3 DNA: TGTGCCAGCAGCCAATCATTTACGAGCGGGAGAACAGATACGCAGTATTTT. Translating gives CASSQSFTSGRTDTQYF.

The chain recombines TRBV5-1 with TRBJ2-7; 10 positions match TRBD1. V lost 2 bases and J lost 5; bases outside the gene matches: 4. Germline CDR1 and CDR2: SGHRS and YFSETQ. This CDR3 contains 14 residues. The CDR3 region is CASSFGTGANEQYF. CDR3 nucleotides: TGCGCCAGCAGCTTCGGGACAGGGGCAAACGAGCAGTACTTC. Based on the CDR3 plus reference TRBV5-1 and TRBJ2-7, the full variable domain is KAGVTQTPRYLIKTRGQQVTLSCSPISGHRSVSWYQQTPGQGLQFLFEYFSETQRNKGNFPGRFSGRQFSNSRSEMNVSTLELGDSALYLCASSFGTGANEQYFGPGTRLTVT.

Points on this clone: The same CDR3 can be traced to other DNA sequences in this sample. The chain combines TRBV7-9 with TRBJ1-2, with 7 bases aligning to TRBD1. The CDR3 sequence is 13 residues long. V was clipped by 5 bases and J by 1 base; unmatched bases: 1. Germline V gene data show CDR1 as SEHNR and CDR2 as FQNEAQ (reference sequence). CDR3 nucleotides: TGTGCCAGCAGCCGGGACAGTAACTATGGCTACACCTTC. It translates to CASSRDSNYGYTF.